This T cell receptor beta chain appears in the sequencing data of a study of CD8+ T cells in alopecia areata. Study in general: Affected scalp percentage set treated patients' severity scores. Study results and caveats: Whereas mice showed it more clearly, TCR sharing across patients was murkier, possibly because of HLA. Under tofacitinib, fewer expanded CD8+ clones appeared among the top 100 scalp clones.

About this clone itself: Its specificity is not known.

The treatment here: oral pan-JAK inhibitor, 5-10 mg twice daily. Researchers took lesional scalp punch biopsies and peripheral blood from people who were alopecia areata patients. The CDR3 length is 14 residues. Trimming left V 8 bases short and J 0 bases short, with 12 bases between. Germline values: CDR1 SNHLY, CDR2 FYNNEI. The sequencing template was cDNA reverse transcribed from extracted RNA. Assay used: immunoSEQ multiplex PCR; TCRdb lists only in-frame clones, some missing. This sample has 110,000 or so clones, with roughly 50% found just once. Sequenced here: CD4+ T cells sorted from blood, sampled at week 24, from a patient treated with tofacitinib. The TCR was taken from a human donor with alopecia areata. The chain combines TRBV2 with TRBJ2-3; D is unresolved. Here the CDR3 reads CASLRLVSTDTQYF. The DNA of the CDR3 is TGTGCCAGCCTCAGGCTAGTGAGCACAGATACGCAGTATTTT.